The T cell receptor beta chain described here comes from a study of identifying expanded T cells in peripheral blood. Notes on the study in general: Variance in clone template counts between approximately 2-week samples significantly increased with total template count across all healthy donors. Technical replicates showed around 1.2 changed clones; two weeks about 16.4; four weeks 19.

Concerning this clone: Its antigen is still unknown.

Germline V lookup: CDR1 SGDLS, CDR2 YYNGEE. The length of the CDR3 is 16 residues. V dropped 3 bases and J dropped 4; count of bases not matched to a gene: 11. Assay used: immunoSEQ multiplex PCR; TCRdb lists only in-frame clones, some missing. Of roughly 82,000 clones in the sample, roughly 86% are singletons; the top ten hold 18%. Collection occurred without any documented infections or immune events in donors. Source material: blood. The rearrangement links TRBV9 to TRBJ2-3; 7 bases align to TRBD2. This TCR came from a person aged 18-70 years in good health. CDR3 coding DNA: TGTGCCAGCAGCGCCCTAGGCGGGAGCACGGCAGATACGCAGTATTTT. This sequence encodes CASSALGGSTADTQYF.